This TCR beta chain was recorded in a study of tumor-infiltrating lymphocytes in localized non-small cell lung cancer. The repertoire was sequenced with immunoSEQ multiplex PCR; TCRdb's copy has only in-frame clones and lacks some. The sample yields about 12,000 clones, approximately 90% seen once. CDR1 and CDR2 (germline): SGDLS, YYNGEE. The length of the CDR3 is 18 residues. With V trimmed by 4 bases and J by 2 bases, 14 bases remained unmatched. The sequence came from a human donor with non-small cell lung cancer. V usage is TRBV9 and J usage is TRBJ2-7; 11 nucleotides agree with TRBD2. The sequencing input was lung tumor tissue. The CDR3 loop reads CASSPRPGLADLTYEQYF. DNA for the CDR3: TGTGCCAGCAGCCCCCGCCCGGGACTAGCGGACCTTACCTACGAGCAGTACTTC.